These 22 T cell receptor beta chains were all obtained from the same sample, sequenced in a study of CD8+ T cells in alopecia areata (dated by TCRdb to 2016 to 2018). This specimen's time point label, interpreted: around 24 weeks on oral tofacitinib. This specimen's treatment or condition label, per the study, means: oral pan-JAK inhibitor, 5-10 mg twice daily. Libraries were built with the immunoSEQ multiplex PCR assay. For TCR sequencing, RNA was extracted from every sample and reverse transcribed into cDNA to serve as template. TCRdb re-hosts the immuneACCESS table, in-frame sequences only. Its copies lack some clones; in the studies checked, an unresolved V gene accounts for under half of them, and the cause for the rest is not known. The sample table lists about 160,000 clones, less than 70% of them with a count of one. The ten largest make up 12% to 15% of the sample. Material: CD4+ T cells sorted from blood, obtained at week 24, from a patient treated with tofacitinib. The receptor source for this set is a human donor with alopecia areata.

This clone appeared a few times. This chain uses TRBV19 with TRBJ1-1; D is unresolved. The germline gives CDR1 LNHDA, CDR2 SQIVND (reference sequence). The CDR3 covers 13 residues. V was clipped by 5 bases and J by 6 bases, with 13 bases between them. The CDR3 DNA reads TGTGCCAGTAGTCTCACCGGAATCGCTGAAGCTTTCTTT. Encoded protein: CASSLTGIAEAFF.

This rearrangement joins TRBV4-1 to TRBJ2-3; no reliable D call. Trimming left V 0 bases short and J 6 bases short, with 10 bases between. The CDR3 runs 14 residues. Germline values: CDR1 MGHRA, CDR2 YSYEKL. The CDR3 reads CASSQEPMGDTQYF. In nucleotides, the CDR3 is TGCGCCAGCAGCCAAGAACCCATGGGTGATACGCAGTATTTT.

In nucleotides, the CDR3 is TGCAGCGTCCTTCCCGGGACAGGGACCTACGAGCAGTACTTC. As protein: CSVLPGTGTYEQYF. The J gene is TRBJ2-7, the V gene TRBV29-1; 9 bases line up with TRBD1. The trim removed 6 bases at V and 2 bases at J, leaving 8 bases unmatched. The CDR3 has 14 amino acids. Germline CDR1 is SQVTM and CDR2 is ANQGSEA.

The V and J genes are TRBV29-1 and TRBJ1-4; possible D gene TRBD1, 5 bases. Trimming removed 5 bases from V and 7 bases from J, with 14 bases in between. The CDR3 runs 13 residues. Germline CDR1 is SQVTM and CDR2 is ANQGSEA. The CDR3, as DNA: TGCAGCGTTTGTGGCAGGGCTACTGAAAAACTGTTTTTT. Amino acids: CSVCGRATEKLFF.

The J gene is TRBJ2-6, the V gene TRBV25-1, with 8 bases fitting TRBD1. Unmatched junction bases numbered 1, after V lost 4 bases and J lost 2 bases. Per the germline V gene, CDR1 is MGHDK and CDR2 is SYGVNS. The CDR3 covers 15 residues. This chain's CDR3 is CASSAGGAGANVLTF. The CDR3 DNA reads TGTGCCAGCAGTGCAGGGGGCGCTGGGGCCAACGTCCTGACTTTC. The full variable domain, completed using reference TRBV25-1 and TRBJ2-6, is EADIYQTPRYLVIGTGKKITLECSQTMGHDKMYWYQQDPGMELHLIHYSYGVNSTEKGDLSSESTVSRIRTEHFPLTLESARPSHTSQYLCASSAGGAGANVLTFGAGSRLTVL.

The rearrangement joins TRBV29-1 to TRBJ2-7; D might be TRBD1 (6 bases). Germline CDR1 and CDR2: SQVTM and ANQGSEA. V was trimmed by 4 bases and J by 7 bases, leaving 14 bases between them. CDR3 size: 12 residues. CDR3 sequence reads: CSVGYRAGEQYF. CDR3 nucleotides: TGCAGCGTTGGCTACAGGGCTGGTGAGCAGTACTTC.

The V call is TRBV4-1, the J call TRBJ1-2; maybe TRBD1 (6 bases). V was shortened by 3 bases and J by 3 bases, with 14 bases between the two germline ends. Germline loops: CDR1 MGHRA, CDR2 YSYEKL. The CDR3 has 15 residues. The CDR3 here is CASSQTQGHYYGYTF. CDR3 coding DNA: TGCGCCAGCAGCCAGACACAGGGCCACTACTATGGCTACACCTTC.

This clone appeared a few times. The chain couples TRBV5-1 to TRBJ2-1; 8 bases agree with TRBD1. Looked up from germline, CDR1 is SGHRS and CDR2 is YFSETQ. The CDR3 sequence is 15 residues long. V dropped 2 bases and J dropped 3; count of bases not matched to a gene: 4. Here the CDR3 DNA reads TGCGCCAGCAGCTTAAACACAGGGGGCTACAATGAGCAGTTCTTC. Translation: CASSLNTGGYNEQFF.

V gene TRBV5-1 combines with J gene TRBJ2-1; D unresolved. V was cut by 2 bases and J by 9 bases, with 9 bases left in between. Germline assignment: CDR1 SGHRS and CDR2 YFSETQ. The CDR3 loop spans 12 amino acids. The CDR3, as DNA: TGCGCCAGCAGCTTCGGCCCAGGTGAGCAGTTCTTC. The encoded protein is CASSFGPGEQFF.

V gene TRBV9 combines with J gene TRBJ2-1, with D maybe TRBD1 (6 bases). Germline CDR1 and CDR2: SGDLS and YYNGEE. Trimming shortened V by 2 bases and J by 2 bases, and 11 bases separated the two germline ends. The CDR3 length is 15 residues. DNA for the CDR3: TGTGCCAGCAGCGTTACAGGGACCCCCTACAATGAGCAGTTCTTC. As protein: CASSVTGTPYNEQFF.

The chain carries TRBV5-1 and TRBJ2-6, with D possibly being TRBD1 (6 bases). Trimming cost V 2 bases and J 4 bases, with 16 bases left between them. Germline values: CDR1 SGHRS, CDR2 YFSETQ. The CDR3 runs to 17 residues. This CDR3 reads CASSFNPQGSGANVLTF. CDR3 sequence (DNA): TGCGCCAGCAGCTTCAATCCACAGGGTTCCGGGGCCAACGTCCTGACTTTC.

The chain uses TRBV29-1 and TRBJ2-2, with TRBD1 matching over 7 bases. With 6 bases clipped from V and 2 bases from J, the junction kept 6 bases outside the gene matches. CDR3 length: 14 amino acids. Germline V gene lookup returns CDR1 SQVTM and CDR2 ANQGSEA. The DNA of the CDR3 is TGCAGCGTACTCCGACAGGGAAACACCGGGGAGCTGTTTTTT. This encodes CSVLRQGNTGELFF.

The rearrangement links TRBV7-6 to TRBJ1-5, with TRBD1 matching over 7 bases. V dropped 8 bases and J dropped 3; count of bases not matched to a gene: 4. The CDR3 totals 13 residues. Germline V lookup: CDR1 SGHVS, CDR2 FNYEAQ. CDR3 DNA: TGTGCCAGCGCGACAGGGATCAATCAGCCCCAGCATTTT. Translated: CASATGINQPQHF.

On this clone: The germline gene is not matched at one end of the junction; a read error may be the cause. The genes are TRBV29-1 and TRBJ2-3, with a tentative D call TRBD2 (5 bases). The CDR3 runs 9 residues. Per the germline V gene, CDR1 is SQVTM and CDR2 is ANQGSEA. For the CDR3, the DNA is TGCAGCGCGGGCCGCGACGGGAATTTT. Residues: CSAGRDGNF.

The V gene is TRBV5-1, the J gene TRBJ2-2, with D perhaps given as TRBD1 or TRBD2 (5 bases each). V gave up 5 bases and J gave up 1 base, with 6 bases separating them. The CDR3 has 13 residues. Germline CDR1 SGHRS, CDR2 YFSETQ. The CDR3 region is CASRGENTGELFF. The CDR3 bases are TGCGCCAGCAGGGGGGAGAACACCGGGGAGCTGTTTTTT.

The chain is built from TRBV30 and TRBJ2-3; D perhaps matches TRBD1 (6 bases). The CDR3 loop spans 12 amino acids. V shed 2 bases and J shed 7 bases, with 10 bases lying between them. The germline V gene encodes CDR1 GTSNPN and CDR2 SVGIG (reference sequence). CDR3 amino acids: CAWSPDSHTQYF. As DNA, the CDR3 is TGTGCCTGGAGTCCGGACAGCCATACGCAGTATTTT.

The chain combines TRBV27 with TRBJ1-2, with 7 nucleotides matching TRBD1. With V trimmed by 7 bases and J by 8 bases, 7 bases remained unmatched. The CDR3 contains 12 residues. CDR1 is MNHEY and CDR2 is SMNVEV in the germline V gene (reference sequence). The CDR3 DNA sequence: TGTGCCAGCACAGCGACAGGGCAAGGCTACACCTTC. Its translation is CASTATGQGYTF.

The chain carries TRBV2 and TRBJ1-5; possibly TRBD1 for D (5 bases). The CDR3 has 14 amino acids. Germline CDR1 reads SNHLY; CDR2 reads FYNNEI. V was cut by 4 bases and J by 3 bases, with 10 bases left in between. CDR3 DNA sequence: TGTGCCAGCAGTGGACCGGACACCAATCAGCCCCAGCATTTT. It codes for CASSGPDTNQPQHF. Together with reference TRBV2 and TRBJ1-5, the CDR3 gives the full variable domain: EPEVTQTPSHQVTQMGQEVILRCVPISNHLYFYWYRQILGQKVEFLVSFYNNEISEKSEIFDDQFSVERPDGSNFTLKIRSTKLEDSAMYFCASSGPDTNQPQHFGDGTRLSIL.

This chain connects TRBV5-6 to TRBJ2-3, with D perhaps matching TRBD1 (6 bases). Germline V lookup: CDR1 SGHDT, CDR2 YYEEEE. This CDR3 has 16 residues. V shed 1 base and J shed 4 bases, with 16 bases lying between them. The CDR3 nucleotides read TGTGCCAGCAGCTTGTTTGCGACAGGAGGATCAGATACGCAGTATTTT. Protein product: CASSLFATGGSDTQYF. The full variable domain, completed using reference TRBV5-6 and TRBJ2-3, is DAGVTQSPTHLIKTRGQQVTLRCSPKSGHDTVSWYQQALGQGPQFIFQYYEEEERQRGNFPDRFSGHQFPNYSSELNVNALLLGDSALYLCASSLFATGGSDTQYFGPGTRLTVL.

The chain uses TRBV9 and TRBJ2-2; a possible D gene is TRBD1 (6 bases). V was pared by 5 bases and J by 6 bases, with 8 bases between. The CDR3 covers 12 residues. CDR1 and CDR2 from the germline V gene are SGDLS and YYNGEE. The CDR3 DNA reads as TGTGCCAGCAGTCAGGGGCCCGGGGAGCTGTTTTTT. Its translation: CASSQGPGELFF.

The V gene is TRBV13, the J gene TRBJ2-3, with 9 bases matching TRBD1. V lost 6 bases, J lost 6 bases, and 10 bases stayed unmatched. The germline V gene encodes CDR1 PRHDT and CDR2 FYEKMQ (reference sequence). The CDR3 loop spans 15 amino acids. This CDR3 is CASRRGQGLGDTQYF. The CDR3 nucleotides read TGTGCCAGCAGAAGGGGACAGGGTCTTGGGGATACGCAGTATTTT. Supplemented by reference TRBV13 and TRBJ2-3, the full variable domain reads AAGVIQSPRHLIKEKRETATLKCYPIPRHDTVYWYQQGPGQDPQFLISFYEKMQSDKGSIPDRFSAQQFSDYHSELNMSSLELGDSALYFCASRRGQGLGDTQYFGPGTRLTVL.

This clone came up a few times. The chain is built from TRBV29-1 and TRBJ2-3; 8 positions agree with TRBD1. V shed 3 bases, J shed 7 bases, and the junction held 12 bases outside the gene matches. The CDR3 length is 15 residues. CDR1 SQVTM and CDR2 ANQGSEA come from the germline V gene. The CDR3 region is CSVDRGAGGAYTQYF. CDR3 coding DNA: TGCAGCGTTGATAGGGGGGCAGGGGGCGCGTATACGCAGTATTTT.